These T cell receptor beta chains were read from a single sample in a study of cytomegalovirus exposure and HLA in healthy donors. Clones were read by immunoSEQ multiplex PCR, and TCRdb kept only the in-frame ones, dropping some. The sample includes nearly 200,000 clones, 87% of them seen just once. The source material was PBMCs. The receptors were gathered from a man in his thirties or forties in good health and CMV-seronegative. CDR3s include the opening cysteine and the closing phenylalanine or tryptophan. The D gene is left open where the match is weak. Clone size is given for some rows only: seen once, a few or many times, or a class if the clone is expanded.

v_gene	j_gene	d_gene	abundance	CDR3nt	CDR3aa
TRBV27	TRBJ1-6	.	.	TGTGCCAGCACCCCTAGGGGGACACTCAATTCACCCCTCCACTTT	CASTPRGTLNSPLHF
TRBV1	TRBJ2-5	.	.	TGCACCAGCAGCCAAGCCTCCCTTCTTCTAGCGGGGGGAACGGAGACCCAGTACTTC	CTSSQASLLLAGGTETQYF
TRBV5-1	TRBJ2-1	TRBD1	.	TGCGCCAGCAGCTCGGGACAGGGGGCGGCCAATGAGCAGTTCTTC	CASSSGQGAANEQFF
TRBV15	TRBJ2-2	TRBD2	.	TGTGCCACCAGCGTTCTTGGGGTTAAAAGCGGGGTGAACACCGGGGAGCTGTTTTTT	CATSVLGVKSGVNTGELFF
TRBV5-1	TRBJ2-3	TRBD1	.	TGCGCCAGCAGCACGGGGACAGGGTGGCCGCCAGATACGCAGTATTTT	CASSTGTGWPPDTQYF
TRBV29-1	TRBJ2-2	TRBD2	.	TGCAGCGTCGGACTAGCGGGGGGAAACACCGGGGAGCTGTTTTTT	CSVGLAGGNTGELFF
TRBV18	TRBJ2-2	TRBD1	.	TGTGCCAGCTCACCGCTGGGACAGGGGCCCGGGGAGCTGTTTTTT	CASSPLGQGPGELFF
TRBV11-2	TRBJ2-5	TRBD1	.	TGTGCCAGCAGCCGGGGACAGATCCAAGAGACCCAGTACTTC	CASSRGQIQETQYF
TRBV11-3	TRBJ2-7	.	.	TGTGCCAGCAGCTCCTCTCCGGGACACGGCGAGCAGTACTTC	CASSSSPGHGEQYF
TRBV2	TRBJ1-1	TRBD1	few	TGTGCCAGCAGGAAGGATTACAGGGGGGACACTGAAGCTTTCTTT	CASRKDYRGDTEAFF